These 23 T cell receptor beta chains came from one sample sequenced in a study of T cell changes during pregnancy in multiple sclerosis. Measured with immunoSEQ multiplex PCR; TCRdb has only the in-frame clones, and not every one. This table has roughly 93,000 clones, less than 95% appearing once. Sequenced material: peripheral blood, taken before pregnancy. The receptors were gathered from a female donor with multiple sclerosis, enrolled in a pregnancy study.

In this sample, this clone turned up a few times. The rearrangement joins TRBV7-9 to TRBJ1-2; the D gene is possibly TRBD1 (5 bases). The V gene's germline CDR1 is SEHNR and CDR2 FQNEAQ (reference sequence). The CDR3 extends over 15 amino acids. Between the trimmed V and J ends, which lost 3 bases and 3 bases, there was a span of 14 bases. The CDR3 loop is CASSFGGEAYYGYTF. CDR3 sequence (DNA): TGTGCCAGCAGCTTCGGGGGAGAAGCATACTATGGCTACACCTTC.

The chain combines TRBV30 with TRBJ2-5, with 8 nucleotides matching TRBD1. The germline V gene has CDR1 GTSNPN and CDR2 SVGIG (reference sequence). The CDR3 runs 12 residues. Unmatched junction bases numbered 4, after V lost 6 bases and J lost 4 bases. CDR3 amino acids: CACTGGGETQYF. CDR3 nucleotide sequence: TGTGCCTGTACAGGGGGAGGAGAGACCCAGTACTTC.

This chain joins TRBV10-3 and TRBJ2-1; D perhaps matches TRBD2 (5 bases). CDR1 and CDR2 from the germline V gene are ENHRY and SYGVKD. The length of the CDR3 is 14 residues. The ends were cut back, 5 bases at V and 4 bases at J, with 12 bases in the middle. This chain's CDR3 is CAISPGLGYNEQFF. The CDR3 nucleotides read TGTGCCATCAGTCCTGGACTGGGATACAATGAGCAGTTCTTC.

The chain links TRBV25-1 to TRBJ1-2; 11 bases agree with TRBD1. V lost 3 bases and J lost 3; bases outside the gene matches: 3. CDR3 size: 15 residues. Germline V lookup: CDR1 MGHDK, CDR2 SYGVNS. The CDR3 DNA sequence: TGTGCCAGCAGTGACCTGGGACAGGGGGACTATGGCTACACCTTC. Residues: CASSDLGQGDYGYTF.

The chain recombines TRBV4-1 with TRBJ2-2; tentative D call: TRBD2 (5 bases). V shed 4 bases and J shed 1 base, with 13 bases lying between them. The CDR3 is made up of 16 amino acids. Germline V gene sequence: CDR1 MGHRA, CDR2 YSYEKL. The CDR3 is CASSLLDGENTGELFF. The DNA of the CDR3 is TGCGCCAGCAGCCTCTTGGACGGGGAGAACACCGGGGAGCTGTTTTTT.

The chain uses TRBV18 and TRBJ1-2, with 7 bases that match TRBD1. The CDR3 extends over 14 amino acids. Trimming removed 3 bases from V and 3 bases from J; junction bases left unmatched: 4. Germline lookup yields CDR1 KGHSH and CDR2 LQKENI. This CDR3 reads CASSPIGQDYGYTF. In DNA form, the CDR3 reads TGTGCCAGCTCACCTATTGGACAGGACTATGGCTACACCTTC.

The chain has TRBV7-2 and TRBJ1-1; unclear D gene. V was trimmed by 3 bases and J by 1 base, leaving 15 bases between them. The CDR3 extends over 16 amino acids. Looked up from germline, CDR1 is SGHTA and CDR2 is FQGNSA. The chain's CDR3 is CASSFGEGSANTEAFF. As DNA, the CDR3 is TGTGCCAGCAGCTTTGGGGAGGGCTCCGCGAACACTGAAGCTTTCTTT.

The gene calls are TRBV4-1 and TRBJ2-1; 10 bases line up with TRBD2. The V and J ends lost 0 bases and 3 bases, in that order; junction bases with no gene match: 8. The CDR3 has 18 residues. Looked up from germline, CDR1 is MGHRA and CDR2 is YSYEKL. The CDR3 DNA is TGCGCCAGCAGCCAAGATCGAGAGCGGGGGGGCCTCTACAATGAGCAGTTCTTC. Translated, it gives CASSQDRERGGLYNEQFF.

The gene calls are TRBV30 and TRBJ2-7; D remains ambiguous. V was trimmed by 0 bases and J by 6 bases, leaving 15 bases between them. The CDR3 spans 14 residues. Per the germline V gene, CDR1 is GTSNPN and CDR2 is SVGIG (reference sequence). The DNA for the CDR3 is TGTGCCTGGAGTGTGTTGTTAAGTCGAGCCGAGCAGTACTTC. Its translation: CAWSVLLSRAEQYF.

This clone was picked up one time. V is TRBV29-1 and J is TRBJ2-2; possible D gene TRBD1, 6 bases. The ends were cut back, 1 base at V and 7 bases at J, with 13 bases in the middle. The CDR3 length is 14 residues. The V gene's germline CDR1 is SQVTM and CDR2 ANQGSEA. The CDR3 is CSVEVLGAIGELFF. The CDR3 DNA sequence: TGCAGCGTTGAAGTCTTGGGGGCCATCGGGGAGCTGTTTTTT.

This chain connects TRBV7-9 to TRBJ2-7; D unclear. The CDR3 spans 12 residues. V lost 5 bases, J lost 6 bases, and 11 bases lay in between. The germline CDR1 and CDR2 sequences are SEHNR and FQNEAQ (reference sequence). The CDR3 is CASSTADREQYF. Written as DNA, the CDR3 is TGTGCCAGCAGCACGGCGGATCGCGAGCAGTACTTC.

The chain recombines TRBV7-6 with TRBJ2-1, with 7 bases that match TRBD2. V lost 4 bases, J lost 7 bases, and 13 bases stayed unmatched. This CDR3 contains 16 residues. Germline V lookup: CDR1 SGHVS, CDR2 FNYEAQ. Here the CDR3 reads CASSSPAGRVLNEQFF. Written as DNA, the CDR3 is TGTGCCAGCAGCTCCCCCGCGGGGAGGGTTTTAAATGAGCAGTTCTTC. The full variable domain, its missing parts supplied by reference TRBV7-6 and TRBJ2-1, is GAGVSQSPRYKVTKRGQDVALRCDPISGHVSLYWYRQALGQGPEFLTYFNYEAQQDKSGLPNDRFSAERPEGSISTLTIQRTEQRDSAMYRCASSSPAGRVLNEQFFGPGTRLTVL.

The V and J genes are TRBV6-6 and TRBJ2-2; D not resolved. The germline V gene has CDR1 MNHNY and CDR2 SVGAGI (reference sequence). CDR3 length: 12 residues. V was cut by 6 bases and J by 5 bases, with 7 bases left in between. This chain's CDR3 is CASRTLTGELFF. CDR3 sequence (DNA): TGTGCCAGCAGGACTTTAACCGGGGAGCTGTTTTTT.

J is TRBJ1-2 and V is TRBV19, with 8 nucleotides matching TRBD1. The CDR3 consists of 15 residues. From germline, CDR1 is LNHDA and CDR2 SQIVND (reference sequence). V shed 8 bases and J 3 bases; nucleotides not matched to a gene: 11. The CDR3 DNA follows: TGTGCCAGTGGAATTGAAACAGGGGGGGACTATGGCTACACCTTC. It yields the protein CASGIETGGDYGYTF.

CDR3 coding DNA: TGCGCCAGCAGCTTGGGGATGACTAGCGGGGTCCAAGAGACCCAGTACTTC. Its protein is CASSLGMTSGVQETQYF. This rearrangement joins TRBV5-1 to TRBJ2-5; 11 bases match TRBD2. CDR1 is SGHRS, CDR2 YFSETQ, per germline. Unmatched junction bases numbered 5, after V lost 0 bases and J lost 1 base. The CDR3 is made up of 17 amino acids.

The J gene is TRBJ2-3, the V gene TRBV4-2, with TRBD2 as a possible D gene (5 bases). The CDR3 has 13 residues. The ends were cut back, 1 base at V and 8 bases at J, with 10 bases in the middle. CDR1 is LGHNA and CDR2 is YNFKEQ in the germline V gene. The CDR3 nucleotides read TGTGCCAGCAGCCAAGGGACCGAGGGTACGCAGTATTTT. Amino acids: CASSQGTEGTQYF.

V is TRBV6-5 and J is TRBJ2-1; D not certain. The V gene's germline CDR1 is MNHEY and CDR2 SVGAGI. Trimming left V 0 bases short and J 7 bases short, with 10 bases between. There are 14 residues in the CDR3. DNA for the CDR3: TGTGCCAGCAGTTACTCGACGACTCGGAATGAGCAGTTCTTC. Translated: CASSYSTTRNEQFF.

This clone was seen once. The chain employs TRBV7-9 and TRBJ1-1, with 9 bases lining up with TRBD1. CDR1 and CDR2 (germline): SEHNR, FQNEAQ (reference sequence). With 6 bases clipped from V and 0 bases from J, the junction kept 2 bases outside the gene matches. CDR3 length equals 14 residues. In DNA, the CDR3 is TGTGCCAGCAGTCGACAGGGGGTGAACACTGAAGCTTTCTTT. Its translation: CASSRQGVNTEAFF.

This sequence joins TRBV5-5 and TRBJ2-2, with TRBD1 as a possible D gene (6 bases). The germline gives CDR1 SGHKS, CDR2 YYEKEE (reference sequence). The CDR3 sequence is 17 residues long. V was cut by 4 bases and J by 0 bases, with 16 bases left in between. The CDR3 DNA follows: TGTGCCAGCAGCGGGTGGGACACATTCGCGAACACCGGGGAGCTGTTTTTT. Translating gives CASSGWDTFANTGELFF.

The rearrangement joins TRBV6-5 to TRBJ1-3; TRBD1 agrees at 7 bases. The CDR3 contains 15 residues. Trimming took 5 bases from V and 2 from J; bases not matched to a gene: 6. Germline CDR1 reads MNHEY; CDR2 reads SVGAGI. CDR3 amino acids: CASSRDSLPGNTIYF. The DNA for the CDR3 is TGTGCCAGCAGTAGGGACAGTCTCCCTGGAAACACCATATATTTT.

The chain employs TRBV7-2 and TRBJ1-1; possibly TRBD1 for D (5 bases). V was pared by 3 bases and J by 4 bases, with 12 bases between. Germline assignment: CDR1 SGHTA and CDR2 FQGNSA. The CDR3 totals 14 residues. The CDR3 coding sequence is TGTGCCAGCAGCTTCCAAGGCGGGGGCACTGAAGCTTTCTTT. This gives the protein CASSFQGGGTEAFF.

CDR3 nucleotides: TGTGCCAGCAGCCTACCCGCGGTGAACACTGAAGCTTTCTTT. It translates to CASSLPAVNTEAFF. The chain carries TRBV11-2 and TRBJ1-1; unclear D gene. Germline CDR1 and CDR2: SGHAT and FQNNGV. CDR3 length: 14 residues. Trimming cost V 5 bases and J 0 bases, with 10 bases left between them. The whole variable domain, filled in from reference TRBV11-2 and TRBJ1-1, reads EAGVAQSPRYKIIEKRQSVAFWCNPISGHATLYWYQQILGQGPKLLIQFQNNGVVDDSQLPKDRFSAERLKGVDSTLKIQPAKLEDSAVYLCASSLPAVNTEAFFGQGTRLTVV.

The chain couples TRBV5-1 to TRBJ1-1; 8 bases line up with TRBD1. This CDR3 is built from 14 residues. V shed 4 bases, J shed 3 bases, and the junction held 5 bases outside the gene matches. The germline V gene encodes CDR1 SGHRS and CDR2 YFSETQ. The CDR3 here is CASSKDRAYTEAFF. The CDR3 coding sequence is TGCGCCAGCAGCAAGGACAGGGCCTACACTGAAGCTTTCTTT.